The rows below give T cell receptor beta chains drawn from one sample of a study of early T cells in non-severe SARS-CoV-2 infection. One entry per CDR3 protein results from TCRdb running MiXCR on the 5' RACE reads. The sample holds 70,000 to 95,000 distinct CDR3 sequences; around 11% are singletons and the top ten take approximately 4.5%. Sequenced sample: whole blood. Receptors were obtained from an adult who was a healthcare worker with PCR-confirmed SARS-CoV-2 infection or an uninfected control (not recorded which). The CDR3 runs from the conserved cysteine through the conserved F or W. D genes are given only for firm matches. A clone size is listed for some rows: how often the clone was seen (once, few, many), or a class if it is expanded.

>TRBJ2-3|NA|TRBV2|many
TGTGCCAGCTTACTGACAGGGCGGGAGGATACGCAGTATTTT
CASLLTGREDTQYF
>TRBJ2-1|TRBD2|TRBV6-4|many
TGTGCCAGCAGTGAAACCGGGACTAGCGGGGTCGATGAGCAGTTCTTC
CASSETGTSGVDEQFF
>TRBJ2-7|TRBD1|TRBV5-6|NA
TGTGCCAGCAGCCTGCAAAGGGGGCACACCTACGAGCAGTACTTC
CASSLQRGHTYEQYF
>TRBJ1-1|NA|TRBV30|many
TGTGCCTGGAGTGTAATCACTGAAGCTTTCTTT
CAWSVITEAFF
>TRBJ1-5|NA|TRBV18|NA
TGTGCCAGCTCACCGGACAAGGGGCTTAGCAATCAGCCCCAGCATTTT
CASSPDKGLSNQPQHF
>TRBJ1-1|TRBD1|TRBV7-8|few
TGTGCCAGCAGCTTAGAGTTGGGACAGGGGGTAGGGGCTTTCTTT
CASSLELGQGVGAFF
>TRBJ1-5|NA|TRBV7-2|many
TGTGCCAGCAGCGGGGGAGGGAAGAGCAATCAGCCCCAGCATTTT
CASSGGGKSNQPQHF
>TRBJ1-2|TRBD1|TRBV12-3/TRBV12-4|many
TGTGCCAGCACCGGGACAGGATATGGCTACACCTTC
CASTGTGYGYTF
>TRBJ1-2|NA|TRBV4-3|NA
TGCGCCAGCAGCCAAGAACACCTTACTAACTATGGCTACACCTTC
CASSQEHLTNYGYTF
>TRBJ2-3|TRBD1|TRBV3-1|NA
TGTGCCAGCAGCCAAGGACCTCACCTCGGACAGGGCACAGATACGCAGTATTTT
CASSQGPHLGQGTDTQYF
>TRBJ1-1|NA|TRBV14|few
TGTGCCAGCAGCCAAGATTGGTACACTGAAGCTTTCTTT
CASSQDWYTEAFF
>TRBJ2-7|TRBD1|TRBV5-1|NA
TGCGCCAGCAGCTGGGGGCAGGGGGCATCCTACGAGCAGTACTTC
CASSWGQGASYEQYF
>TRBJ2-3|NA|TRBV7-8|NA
TGTGCCAGCAGCTTAAGTAGCGTAGGGGGGCAAGATACGCAGTATTTT
CASSLSSVGGQDTQYF
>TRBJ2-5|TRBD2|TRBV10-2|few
TGCGCCAGCACCGTAGCGGGGGGGGTCCAAGAGACCCAGTACTTC
CASTVAGGVQETQYF
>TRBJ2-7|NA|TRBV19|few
TGTGCCAGTAGTATAACAGGGAATGAGCAGTACTTC
CASSITGNEQYF
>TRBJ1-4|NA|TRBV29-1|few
TGCAGCGTTCCAGTGGCAACTAATGAAAAACTGTTTTTT
CSVPVATNEKLFF
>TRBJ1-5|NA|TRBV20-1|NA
TGCAGTGCTAGGAGCGGAGGGAATAACAATCAGCCCCAGCATTTT
CSARSGGNNNQPQHF
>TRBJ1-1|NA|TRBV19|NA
TGTGCCAGTAGTATTCGCTCAGGGAGTACTGAAGCTTTCTTT
CASSIRSGSTEAFF
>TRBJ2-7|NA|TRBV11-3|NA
TGTGCCAGCAGCTGCCGGGTCGCCGATATACCTCGGGGCGAGCAGTACTTC
CASSCRVADIPRGEQYF
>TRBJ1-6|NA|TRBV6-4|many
TGTGCCAGCAGCTTACAGGAGGGTAATTCACCCCTCCACTTT
CASSLQEGNSPLHF
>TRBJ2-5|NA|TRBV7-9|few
TGTGCCAGCACCTCAATTCGACTGGGAGAGACCCAGTACTTC
CASTSIRLGETQYF
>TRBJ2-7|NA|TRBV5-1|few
TGCGCCAGCAGCCCCGCAGGAGGGCCCAGGGATCACGAGCAGTACTTC
CASSPAGGPRDHEQYF
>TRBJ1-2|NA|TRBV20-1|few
TGCAGTGCTAGATCTTCGAGGGGAAGCTATGGCTACACCTTC
CSARSSRGSYGYTF